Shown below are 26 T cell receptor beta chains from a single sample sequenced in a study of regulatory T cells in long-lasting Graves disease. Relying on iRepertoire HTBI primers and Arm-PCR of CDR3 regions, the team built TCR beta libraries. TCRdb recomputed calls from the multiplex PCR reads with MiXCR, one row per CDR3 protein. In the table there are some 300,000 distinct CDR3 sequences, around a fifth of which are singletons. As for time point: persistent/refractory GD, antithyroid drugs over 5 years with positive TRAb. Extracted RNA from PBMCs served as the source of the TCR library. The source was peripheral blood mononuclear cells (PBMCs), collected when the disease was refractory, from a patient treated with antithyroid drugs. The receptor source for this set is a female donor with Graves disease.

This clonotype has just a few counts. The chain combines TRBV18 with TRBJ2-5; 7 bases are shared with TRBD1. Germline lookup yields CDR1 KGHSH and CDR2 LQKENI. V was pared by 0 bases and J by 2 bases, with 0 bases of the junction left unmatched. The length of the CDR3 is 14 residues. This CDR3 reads CASSPPDRQETQYF. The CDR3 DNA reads TGTGCCAGCTCACCACCGGACAGGCAAGAGACCCAGTACTTC. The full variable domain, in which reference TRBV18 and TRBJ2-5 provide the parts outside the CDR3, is NAGVMQNPRHLVRRRGQEARLRCSPMKGHSHVYWYRQLPEEGLKFMVYLQKENIIDESGMPKERFSAEFPKEGPSILRIQQVVRGDSAAYFCASSPPDRQETQYFGPGTRLLVL.

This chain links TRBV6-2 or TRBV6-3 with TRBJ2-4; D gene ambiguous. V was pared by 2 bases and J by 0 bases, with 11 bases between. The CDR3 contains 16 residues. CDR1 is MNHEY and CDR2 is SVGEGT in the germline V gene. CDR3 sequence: CASSYGQLLAKNIQYF. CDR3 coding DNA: TGTGCCAGCAGTTACGGGCAGCTACTAGCCAAAAACATTCAGTACTTC.

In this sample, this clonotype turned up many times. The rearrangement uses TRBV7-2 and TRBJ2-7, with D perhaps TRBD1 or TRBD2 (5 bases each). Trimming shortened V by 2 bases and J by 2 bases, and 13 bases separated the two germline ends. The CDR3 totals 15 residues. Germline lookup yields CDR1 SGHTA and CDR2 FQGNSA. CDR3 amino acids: CASSLYRDPTYEQYF. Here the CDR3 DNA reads TGTGCCAGCAGCTTATATCGGGACCCCACCTACGAGCAGTACTTC.

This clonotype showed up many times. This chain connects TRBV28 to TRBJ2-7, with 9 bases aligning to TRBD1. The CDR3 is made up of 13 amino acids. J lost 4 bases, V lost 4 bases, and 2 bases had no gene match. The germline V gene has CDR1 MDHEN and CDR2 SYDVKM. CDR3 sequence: CASSSGTGYEQYF. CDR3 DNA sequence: TGTGCCAGCAGTTCCGGGACAGGGTACGAGCAGTACTTC. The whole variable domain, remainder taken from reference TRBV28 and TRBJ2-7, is DVKVTQSSRYLVKRTGEKVFLECVQDMDHENMFWYRQDPGLGLRLIYFSYDVKMKEKGDIPEGYSVSREKKERFSLILESASTNQTSMYLCASSSGTGYEQYFGPGTRLTVT.

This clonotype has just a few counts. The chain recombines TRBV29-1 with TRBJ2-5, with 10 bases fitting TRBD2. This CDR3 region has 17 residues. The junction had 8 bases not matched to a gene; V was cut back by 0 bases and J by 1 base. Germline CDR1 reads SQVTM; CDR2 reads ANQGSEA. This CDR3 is CSVEDLRLAGAQETQYF. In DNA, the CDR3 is TGCAGCGTTGAAGATCTTAGGCTAGCGGGAGCCCAAGAGACCCAGTACTTC.

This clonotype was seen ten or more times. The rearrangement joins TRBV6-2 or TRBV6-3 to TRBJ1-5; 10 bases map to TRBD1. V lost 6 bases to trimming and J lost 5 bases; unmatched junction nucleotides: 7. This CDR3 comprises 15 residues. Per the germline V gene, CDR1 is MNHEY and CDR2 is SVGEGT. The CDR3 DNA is TGTGCCAGCAGGCCGGGACAGGGGTTGCATCAGCCCCAGCATTTT. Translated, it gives CASRPGQGLHQPQHF.

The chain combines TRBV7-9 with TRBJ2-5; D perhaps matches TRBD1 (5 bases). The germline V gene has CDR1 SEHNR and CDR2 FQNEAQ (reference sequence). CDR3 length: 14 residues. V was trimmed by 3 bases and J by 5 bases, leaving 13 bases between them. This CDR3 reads CASSFRTSRETQYF. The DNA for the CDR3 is TGTGCCAGCAGCTTCAGGACAAGCCGGGAGACCCAGTACTTC. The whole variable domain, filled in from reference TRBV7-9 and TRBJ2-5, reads DTGVSQNPRHKITKRGQNVTFRCDPISEHNRLYWYRQTLGQGPEFLTYFQNEAQLEKSRLLSDRFSAERPKGSFSTLEIQRTEQGDSAMYLCASSFRTSRETQYFGPGTRLLVL.

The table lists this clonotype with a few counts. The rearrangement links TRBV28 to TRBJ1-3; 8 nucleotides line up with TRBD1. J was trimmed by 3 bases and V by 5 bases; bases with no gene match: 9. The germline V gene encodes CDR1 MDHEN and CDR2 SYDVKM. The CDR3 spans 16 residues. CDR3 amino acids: CASSPRQGKVGNTIYF. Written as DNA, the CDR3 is TGTGCCAGCAGTCCCCGACAGGGGAAAGTTGGAAACACCATATATTTT.

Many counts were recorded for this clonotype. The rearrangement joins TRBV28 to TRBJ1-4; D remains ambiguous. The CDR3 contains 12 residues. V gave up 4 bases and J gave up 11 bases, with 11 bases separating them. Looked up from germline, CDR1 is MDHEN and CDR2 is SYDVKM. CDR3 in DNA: TGTGCCAGCAGTTGGATCAGTGGCAAACTGTTTTTT. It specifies CASSWISGKLFF.

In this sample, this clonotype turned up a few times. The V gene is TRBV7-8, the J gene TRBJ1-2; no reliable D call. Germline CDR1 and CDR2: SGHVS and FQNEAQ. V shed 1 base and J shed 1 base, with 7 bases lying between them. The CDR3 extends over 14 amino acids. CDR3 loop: CASSLEGLNYGYTF. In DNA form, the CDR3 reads TGTGCCAGCAGCTTAGAGGGTCTTAACTATGGCTACACCTTC.

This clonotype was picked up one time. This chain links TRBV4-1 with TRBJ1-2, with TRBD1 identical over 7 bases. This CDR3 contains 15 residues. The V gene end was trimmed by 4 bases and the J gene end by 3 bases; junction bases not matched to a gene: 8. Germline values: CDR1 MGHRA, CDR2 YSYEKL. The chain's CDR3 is CASSRTGTADYGYTF. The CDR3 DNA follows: TGCGCCAGCAGCCGCACCGGGACAGCGGACTATGGCTACACCTTC.

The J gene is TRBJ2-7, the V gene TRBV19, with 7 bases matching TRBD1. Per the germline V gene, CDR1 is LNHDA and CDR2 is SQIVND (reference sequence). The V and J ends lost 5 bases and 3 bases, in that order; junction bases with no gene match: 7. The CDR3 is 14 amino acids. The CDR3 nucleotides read TGTGCCAGTAGTCGAACAGGGGTGGGCTACGAGCAGTACTTC. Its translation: CASSRTGVGYEQYF.

CDR3 protein: CASSPPSRSEQFF. CDR3 nucleotides: TGTGCCAGCTCACCCCCATCTAGGAGTGAGCAGTTCTTC. The chain carries TRBV18 and TRBJ2-1; D ambiguous. CDR3 length: 13 amino acids. V was cut by 3 bases and J by 9 bases, with 12 bases left in between. Looked up from germline, CDR1 is KGHSH and CDR2 is LQKENI.

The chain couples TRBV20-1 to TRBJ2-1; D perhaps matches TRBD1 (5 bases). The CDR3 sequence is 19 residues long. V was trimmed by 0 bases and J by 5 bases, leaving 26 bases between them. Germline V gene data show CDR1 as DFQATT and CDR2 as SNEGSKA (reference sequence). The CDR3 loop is CSAREPLSSTRKGHNEQFF. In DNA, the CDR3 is TGCAGTGCTAGAGAACCCTTATCTTCAACCCGGAAGGGGCACAATGAGCAGTTCTTC.

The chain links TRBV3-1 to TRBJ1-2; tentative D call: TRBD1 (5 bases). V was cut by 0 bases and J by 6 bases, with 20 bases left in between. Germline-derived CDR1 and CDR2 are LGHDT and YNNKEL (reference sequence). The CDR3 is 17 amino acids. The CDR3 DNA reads TGTGCCAGCAGCCAAGATAGCCCCCCTCAGGGAGAAGATGGCTACACCTTC. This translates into CASSQDSPPQGEDGYTF.

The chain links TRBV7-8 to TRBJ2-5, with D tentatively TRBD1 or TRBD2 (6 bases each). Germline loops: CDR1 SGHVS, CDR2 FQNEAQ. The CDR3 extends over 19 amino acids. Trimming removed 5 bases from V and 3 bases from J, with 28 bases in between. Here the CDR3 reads CASSPPLTGTGLTKETQYF. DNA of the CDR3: TGTGCCAGCAGCCCCCCCCTGACAGGCACGGGACTTACAAAAGAGACCCAGTACTTC.

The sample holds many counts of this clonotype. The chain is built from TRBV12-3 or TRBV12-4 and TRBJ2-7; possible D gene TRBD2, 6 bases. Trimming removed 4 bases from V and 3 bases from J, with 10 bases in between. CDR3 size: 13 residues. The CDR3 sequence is CASSYGSSYEQYF. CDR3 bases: TGTGCCAGCAGTTACGGGAGCAGCTACGAGCAGTACTTC.

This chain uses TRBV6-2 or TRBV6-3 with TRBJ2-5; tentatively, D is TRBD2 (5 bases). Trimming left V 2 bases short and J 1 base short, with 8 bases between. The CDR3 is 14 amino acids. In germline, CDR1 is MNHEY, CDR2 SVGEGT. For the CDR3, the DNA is TGTGCCAGCAGTTACGGGAGTGTCCAAGAGACCCAGTACTTC. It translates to CASSYGSVQETQYF.

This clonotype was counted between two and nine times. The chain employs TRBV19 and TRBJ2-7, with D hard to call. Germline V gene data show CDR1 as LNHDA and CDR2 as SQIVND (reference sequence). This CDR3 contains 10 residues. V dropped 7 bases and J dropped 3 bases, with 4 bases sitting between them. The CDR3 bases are TGTGCCAGTACTCACTACGAGCAGTACTTC. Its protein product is CASTHYEQYF.

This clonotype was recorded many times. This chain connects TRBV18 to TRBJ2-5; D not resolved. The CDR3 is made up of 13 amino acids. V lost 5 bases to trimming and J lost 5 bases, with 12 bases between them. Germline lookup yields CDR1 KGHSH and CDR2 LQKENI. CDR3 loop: CASSFGLRETQYF. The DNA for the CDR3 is TGTGCCAGCTCATTTGGGTTACGGGAGACCCAGTACTTC.

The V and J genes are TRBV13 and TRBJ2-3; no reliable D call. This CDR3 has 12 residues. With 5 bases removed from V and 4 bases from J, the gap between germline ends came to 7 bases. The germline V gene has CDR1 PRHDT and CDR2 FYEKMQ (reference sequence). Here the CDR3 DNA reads TGTGCCAGCAGCGGGATTTCAGATACGCAGTATTTT. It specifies CASSGISDTQYF.

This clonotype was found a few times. The DNA of the CDR3 is TGTGCCAGCAGCGGGGACAGGGTCGGCAATCAGCCCCAGCATTTT. This encodes CASSGDRVGNQPQHF. This chain links TRBV7-8 with TRBJ1-5, with 9 bases identical to TRBD1. The length of the CDR3 is 15 residues. V lost 5 bases and J lost 2; bases outside the gene matches: 4. Germline-derived CDR1 and CDR2 are SGHVS and FQNEAQ. The full variable domain, its missing parts supplied by reference TRBV7-8 and TRBJ1-5, is GAGVSQSPRYKVAKRGQDVALRCDPISGHVSLFWYQQALGQGPEFLTYFQNEAQLDKSGLPSDRFFAERPEGSVSTLKIQRTQQEDSAVYLCASSGDRVGNQPQHFGDGTRLSIL.

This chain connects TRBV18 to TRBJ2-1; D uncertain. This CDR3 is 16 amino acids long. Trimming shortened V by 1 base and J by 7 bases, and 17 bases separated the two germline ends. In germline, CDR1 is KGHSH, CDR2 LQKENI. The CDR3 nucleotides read TGTGCCAGCTCACCACTGGTTCTGGAGAAGGCGAATGAGCAGTTCTTC. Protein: CASSPLVLEKANEQFF.

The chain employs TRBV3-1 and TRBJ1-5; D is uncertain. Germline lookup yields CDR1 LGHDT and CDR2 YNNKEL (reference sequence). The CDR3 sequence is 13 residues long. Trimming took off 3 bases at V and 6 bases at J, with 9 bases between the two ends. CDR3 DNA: TGTGCCAGCAGCCAGTTGTTCGGTCAGCCCCAGCATTTT. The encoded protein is CASSQLFGQPQHF.

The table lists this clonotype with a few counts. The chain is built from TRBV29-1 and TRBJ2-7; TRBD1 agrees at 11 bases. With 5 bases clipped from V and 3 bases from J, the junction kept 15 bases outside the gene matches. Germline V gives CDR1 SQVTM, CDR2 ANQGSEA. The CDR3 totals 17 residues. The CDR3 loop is CSVYLNAPGQGVYEQYF. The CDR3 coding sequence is TGCAGCGTTTACCTAAACGCTCCGGGACAGGGGGTCTACGAGCAGTACTTC.

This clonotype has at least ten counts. CDR3: CASTGVRGLRTEAFF. CDR3 nucleotide sequence: TGTGCCAGTACGGGGGTGAGGGGGCTGCGAACTGAAGCTTTCTTT. V and J are TRBV19 and TRBJ1-1; 7 nucleotides agree with TRBD1. The J segment lost 5 bases and the V segment lost 7 bases, leaving 13 bases of the junction unmatched. The germline gives CDR1 LNHDA, CDR2 SQIVND (reference sequence). The CDR3 extends over 15 amino acids.